These T cell receptor beta chains were read from a single sample in a study of CD4+ T cells in melanoma. Here immunoSEQ multiplex PCR was the method, and the copy in TCRdb shows in-frame clones only, minus some. The sample carries thousands of clones, over 55% recorded once. Source material: cells from a culture (not recorded whether cultured in vitro). The source is a human donor with melanoma. Each CDR3 is given with its conserved first and last residue. The D gene is left open where the match is weak. Size is stated for part of the rows, as once, few or many counts, or as a class when the clone is expanded.

d_call	v_call	clone_size	j_call	cdr3_nt	cdr3_aa
TRBD1	TRBV5-8	.	TRBJ1-2	TGTGCCAGCAGCTCCTCTCTGACAGGGTCCTACTATGGCTACACCTTC	CASSSSLTGSYYGYTF
.	TRBV5-6	.	TRBJ1-1	TGTGCCAGCAGCTTGGCCTTGGTGAACACTGAAGCTTTCTTT	CASSLALVNTEAFF
.	TRBV6-5	once	TRBJ1-1	TGTGCCAGCAGTCCCCGTGTCGTGAACACTGAAGCTTTCTTT	CASSPRVVNTEAFF
.	TRBV6-6	.	TRBJ1-2	TGTGCCAGCAGCCTACTTCCGGCGGCTACTAACTATGGCTACACCTTC	CASSLLPAATNYGYTF
.	TRBV11-2	.	TRBJ1-3	TGTGCCAGCAGCTTATACACAGGGAGCTCTGGAAACACCATATATTTT	CASSLYTGSSGNTIYF
.	TRBV30	few	TRBJ1-2	TGTGCCTGGACTTTGAGGAGGGGGAACTATGGCTACACCTTC	CAWTLRRGNYGYTF
TRBD1	TRBV19	.	TRBJ1-5	TGTGCCAGCGACAGACAGGGGGGCAATCAGCCCCAGCATTTT	CASDRQGGNQPQHF
.	TRBV18	.	TRBJ1-1	TGTGCCAGCTCCCCCTGGCCAAACACTGAAGCTTTCTTT	CASSPWPNTEAFF
TRBD1	TRBV4-2	.	TRBJ2-7	TGTGCCAGCAGCCAAGATCTAGGCAGGGGGAGAACCTACGAGCAGTACTTC	CASSQDLGRGRTYEQYF
.	TRBV7-7	.	TRBJ1-3	TGTGCCAGCAGCCCCTCAGGGCCTGGAAACACCATATATTTT	CASSPSGPGNTIYF
.	TRBV19	few	TRBJ1-6	TGTGCCAGTAGCCCCCGTTCCAATTCACCCCTCCACTTT	CASSPRSNSPLHF
.	TRBV29-1	few	TRBJ2-1	TGCAGCGGCGGACGGACCAATGAGCAGTTCTTC	CSGGRTNEQFF
.	TRBV5-1	.	TRBJ1-1	TGCGCCAGCAGCTTACAGGCGACGAACACTGAAGCTTTCTTT	CASSLQATNTEAFF
.	TRBV7-8	.	TRBJ2-3	TGTGCCAGCAGCATGGGGGATACGCAGTATTTT	CASSMGDTQYF
.	TRBV5-1	.	TRBJ1-1	TGCGCCAGCAGCTCGACCAGAGCCATTGGGAACACTGAAGCTTTCTTT	CASSSTRAIGNTEAFF
TRBD1	TRBV7-9	once	TRBJ2-7	TGTGCCAGCAGCTCCCCAGGGGGTAGCAGCCCCTACGAGCAGTACTTC	CASSSPGGSSPYEQYF
TRBD2	TRBV7-9	.	TRBJ2-3	TGTGCCAGCAGCTTAGCCCGTTCCGGGACTAGCGGGGGCTTTACGCAGTATTTT	CASSLARSGTSGGFTQYF
.	TRBV7-9	.	TRBJ2-5	TGTGCCAGCAGCTTAGGGCTGCTGTCCCAAGAGACCCAGTACTTC	CASSLGLLSQETQYF
TRBD1	TRBV19	once	TRBJ1-1	TGTGCCAGTTGGGACCCGGGACAGGGGCCCACTGAAGCTTTCTTT	CASWDPGQGPTEAFF
.	TRBV30	.	TRBJ2-2	TGTGCCTACCTCAGGGTGAACACCGGGGAGCTGTTTTTT	CAYLRVNTGELFF
.	TRBV9	.	TRBJ1-1	TGTGCCAGCAGCCCATCCGTTGATATGAACACTGAAGCTTTCTTT	CASSPSVDMNTEAFF
TRBD1	TRBV18	.	TRBJ1-5	TGTGCCAGCTCACAAAGGGTAACAGGGGATCAGCCCCAGCATTTT	CASSQRVTGDQPQHF
TRBD1	TRBV7-6	.	TRBJ2-7	TGTGCCAGCAGCCAGGGACAGACCTACGAGCAGTACTTC	CASSQGQTYEQYF
.	TRBV7-9	.	TRBJ1-6	TGTGCCAGCAGCTTGATGGGGGACTCACCCCTCCACTTT	CASSLMGDSPLHF
.	TRBV7-3	.	TRBJ2-1	TGTGCCAGCAGCTTAGGGGCGAGTAGCGCAAATGAGCAGTTCTTC	CASSLGASSANEQFF
.	TRBV29-1	.	TRBJ1-1	TGCAGCGGAGTGAACACTGAAGCTTTCTTT	CSGVNTEAFF
TRBD1	TRBV5-1	.	TRBJ1-2	TGCGCCAGCAGCTTGGATGGGACAGGGCTCTCCTATGGCTACACCTTC	CASSLDGTGLSYGYTF
.	TRBV2	.	TRBJ2-7	TGTGCCAGCAGTGATAACAGGGTATCCTACGAGCAGTACTTC	CASSDNRVSYEQYF
.	TRBV6-5	.	TRBJ1-6	TGTGCCAGCAGTTACTCAGAGACAGGACCCTCACCCCTCCACTTT	CASSYSETGPSPLHF
TRBD1	TRBV5-8	.	TRBJ1-5	TGTGCCAGCAGCTCCACACAGGGGGTCTTTATAGGGCAGCCCCAGCATTTT	CASSSTQGVFIGQPQHF
TRBD1	TRBV4-1	.	TRBJ1-4	TGCGCCAGCAGCCAATGGACAGGGGGAAGTGAAAAACTGTTTTTT	CASSQWTGGSEKLFF
.	TRBV5-4	.	TRBJ2-1	TGTGCCAGCAGCTCAGGCGGGACAGAGTCCTACAATGAGCAGTTCTTC	CASSSGGTESYNEQFF
.	TRBV5-8	few	TRBJ1-2	TGTGCCAGCAGCTTGAACGATAACTATGGCTACACCTTC	CASSLNDNYGYTF
TRBD2	TRBV5-1	.	TRBJ2-7	TGCGCCAGCAGCTTGTCCAGCGGGGCCTCCTACGAGCAGTACTTC	CASSLSSGASYEQYF
.	TRBV2	once	TRBJ1-5	TGTGCCAGCACCAAGGACGGATCAATGCTTAGCAATCAGCCCCAGCATTTT	CASTKDGSMLSNQPQHF
.	TRBV5-1	few	TRBJ1-2	TGCGCCAGCAGCTTGGTCGGGGTAGGGGACTATGGCTACACCTTC	CASSLVGVGDYGYTF
.	TRBV9	few	TRBJ1-4	TGTGCCAGCAGCGTGACAGGTTGGGAAAATGAAAAACTGTTTTTT	CASSVTGWENEKLFF
.	TRBV2	few	TRBJ2-7	TGTGCCAGCGTCACCCCGCTGACCTACGAGCAGTACTTC	CASVTPLTYEQYF
TRBD1	TRBV10-2	.	TRBJ1-4	TGCGCCAGCAGTGCCGGGACAGTCATCGGAAAACTGTTTTTT	CASSAGTVIGKLFF
TRBD1	TRBV5-4	.	TRBJ2-5	TGTGCCAGCAGCCCCAATCCGGGACAGATGCAAGAGACCCAGTACTTC	CASSPNPGQMQETQYF
.	TRBV5-4	once	TRBJ2-7	TGTGCCAGCAGCTTCGTGAGGGGCCTTTCCCTAACCTACGAGCAGTACTTC	CASSFVRGLSLTYEQYF
.	TRBV5-5	few	TRBJ1-2	TGTGCCAGCAGCTTGGCCAGGGGCACGGAGGGCTACACCTTC	CASSLARGTEGYTF
.	TRBV30	few	TRBJ2-6	TGTGCCTGGAGTGGACAATCTGGGGCCAACGTCCTGACTTTC	CAWSGQSGANVLTF
.	TRBV7-8	once	TRBJ2-3	TGTGCCAGCAGCCCAGCCGACAGGCCGTATGATACAGATACGCAGTATTTT	CASSPADRPYDTDTQYF
.	TRBV5-1	.	TRBJ2-4	TGCGCCAGCAGCGTAGGAAGTTTAGCCAAAAACATTCAGTACTTC	CASSVGSLAKNIQYF
.	TRBV6-5	.	TRBJ2-5	TGTGCCAGCAGTTACCAGACGGCCCAAGAGACCCAGTACTTC	CASSYQTAQETQYF
TRBD1	TRBV6-6	.	TRBJ1-5	TGTGCCAGCAGTTACTCCAGACAGGGAGATCAGCCCCAGCATTTT	CASSYSRQGDQPQHF
.	TRBV6-1	.	TRBJ1-5	TGTGCCAGCAGCGTTAGGACCGAGGGGCCCCAGCATTTT	CASSVRTEGPQHF
TRBD1	TRBV6-5	.	TRBJ2-5	TGTGCCAGCAGAGGACAGGGGAGGGTTGAGACCCAGTACTTC	CASRGQGRVETQYF
TRBD1	TRBV19	once	TRBJ1-6	TGTGCCAGTAGTATGGACAGGGAAAGGTCACCCCTCCACTTT	CASSMDRERSPLHF
TRBD2	TRBV5-1	.	TRBJ2-1	TGCGCCAGCAGCTCGGGACTAACGAATGAGCAGTTCTTC	CASSSGLTNEQFF